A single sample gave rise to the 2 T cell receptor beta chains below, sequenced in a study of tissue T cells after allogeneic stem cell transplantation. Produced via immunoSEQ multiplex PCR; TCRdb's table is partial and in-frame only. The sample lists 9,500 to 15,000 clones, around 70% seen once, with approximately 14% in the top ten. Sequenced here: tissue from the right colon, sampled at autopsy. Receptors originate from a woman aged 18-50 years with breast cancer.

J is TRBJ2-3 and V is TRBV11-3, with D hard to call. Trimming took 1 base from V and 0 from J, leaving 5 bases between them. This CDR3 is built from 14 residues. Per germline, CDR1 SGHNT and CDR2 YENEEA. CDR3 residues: CASSLGPSTDTQYF. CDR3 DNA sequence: TGTGCCAGCAGCTTAGGCCCTAGCACAGATACGCAGTATTTT.

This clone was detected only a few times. The CDR3 spells CASSQEVEETQYF. DNA for the CDR3: TGTGCCAGCAGCCAAGAAGTGGAAGAGACCCAGTACTTC. The chain carries TRBV14 and TRBJ2-5; D unclear. The germline gives CDR1 SGHDN, CDR2 FVKESK. This CDR3 has 13 residues. V lost 0 bases, J lost 3 bases, and 5 bases lay in between.